This TCR beta chain was identified during a study of blood T cell repertoires in COVID-19. Study-wide background: There were acute and convalescent COVID-19 samples, and they came from the United States, Italy and Spain. In each case, the material was cDNA or gDNA derived from T cells, B-cell-depleted T cells, or PBMCs.

As handled by the study authors: Amplification from reference gene primers served as the basis for estimated nucleated cell counts. Profiled with immunoSEQ multiplex PCR; TCRdb holds only in-frame clones, not every one. That table is the source of V, J and clone size, and D and trimming were worked out from the DNA. The sample includes some 140,000 clones, about 90% seen only once; the top ten take 0.5% to 0.55%. This clone was seen a single time. Germline CDR1 and CDR2: SEHNR and FQNEAQ (reference sequence). With 3 bases clipped from V and 5 bases from J, the junction kept 3 bases outside the gene matches. The CDR3 is made up of 13 amino acids.

Sequencing was done on a sample of peripheral blood. The receptor comes from a man aged 50 to 59 with acute or convalescent COVID-19. The chain uses TRBV7-9 and TRBJ1-1; 7 nucleotides line up with TRBD1. The chain's CDR3 is CASSFTGETEAFF. Written as DNA, the CDR3 is TGTGCCAGCAGCTTTACAGGGGAAACTGAAGCTTTCTTT.